The next 8 T cell receptor beta chains were all read from a single sample in a study of cytomegalovirus exposure and HLA in healthy donors. Sequencing was performed with immunoSEQ multiplex PCR; in TCRdb, only in-frame clones are kept and a portion is missing. The table has about 120,000 clones, 88% seen once; the top ten hold 1.5% to 2%. Material: PBMCs. The receptor set was obtained from a man between 18 and 29 years old in good health and CMV-seronegative.

The V gene is TRBV27, the J gene TRBJ2-1; the D gene is possibly TRBD1 (6 bases). Trimming cost V 7 bases and J 0 bases, with 16 bases left between them. The CDR3 contains 16 residues. Germline V gives CDR1 MNHEY, CDR2 SMNVEV (reference sequence). The CDR3 DNA follows: TGTGCCAGCAAAAAGACAGGCCATAACTCCTACAATGAGCAGTTCTTC. Translated: CASKKTGHNSYNEQFF.

This chain uses TRBV5-6 with TRBJ1-1; D ambiguous. The ends were cut back, 4 bases at V and 3 bases at J, with 4 bases in the middle. This CDR3 comprises 11 residues. The V gene's germline CDR1 is SGHDT and CDR2 YYEEEE. For the CDR3, the DNA is TGTGCCAGCAGCCGGTACACTGAAGCTTTCTTT. Translation: CASSRYTEAFF.

This clone came up once. The chain carries TRBV21-1 and TRBJ2-7; TRBD2 is the table's D call and was not checked against the DNA. TRBV21-1 is recorded as a pseudogene. CDR3 size: 13 residues. CDR3 bases: TGTGCCAGCAGCAGCGATTCGGGCTACGAGCAGTACTTC. Amino acid sequence: CASSSDSGYEQYF.

The chain is built from TRBV30 and TRBJ2-1, with D perhaps matching TRBD1 (5 bases). Germline V gives CDR1 GTSNPN, CDR2 SVGIG (reference sequence). Trimming took off 1 base at V and 5 bases at J, with 9 bases between the two ends. The CDR3 runs to 13 residues. The CDR3: CAWSESRDNEQFF. CDR3 sequence (DNA): TGTGCCTGGAGTGAGTCCAGGGACAATGAGCAGTTCTTC.

The chain links TRBV9 to TRBJ2-2; perhaps TRBD2 as D (5 bases). From germline, CDR1 is SGDLS and CDR2 YYNGEE. This CDR3 has 17 residues. The germline V and J ends were trimmed by 3 bases and 2 bases, with 17 bases remaining between them. CDR3 bases: TGTGCCAGCAGCGCCAAGGCCGGAGGCCTTAACACCGGGGAGCTGTTTTTT. Its protein is CASSAKAGGLNTGELFF.

The rearrangement links TRBV27 to TRBJ1-6; tentative D call: TRBD1 (6 bases). V lost 6 bases to trimming and J lost 9 bases, with 15 bases between them. The CDR3 has 14 amino acids. Germline V gene sequence: CDR1 MNHEY, CDR2 SMNVEV (reference sequence). CDR3 sequence (DNA): TGTGCCAGCAGCCATCCAGGGGTTGGTTCACCCCTCCACTTT. Encoded protein: CASSHPGVGSPLHF.

The chain carries TRBV19 and TRBJ2-1, with 14 bases aligning to TRBD2. The length of the CDR3 is 17 residues. V shed 6 bases, J shed 3 bases, and the junction held 7 bases outside the gene matches. Looked up from germline, CDR1 is LNHDA and CDR2 is SQIVND (reference sequence). CDR3 in amino acids: CASSPRTSGRYYNEQFF. CDR3 DNA sequence: TGTGCCAGTAGCCCGAGGACTAGCGGGAGGTACTACAATGAGCAGTTCTTC.

The chain has TRBV10-3 and TRBJ2-5; 10 nucleotides match TRBD2. Germline assignment: CDR1 ENHRY and CDR2 SYGVKD. The junction had 13 bases not matched to a gene; V was cut back by 10 bases and J by 2 bases. The CDR3 is 16 amino acids. The CDR3 region is CASKTASGGSQETQYF. The DNA of the CDR3 is TGTGCCAGCAAGACGGCTAGCGGGGGCTCGCAAGAGACCCAGTACTTC.